These 18 T cell receptor beta chains share one sample of origin, sequenced in a study of T cell repertoires in cytomegalovirus infection. Antigens of these TCRs are unknown. MiXCR, applied by TCRdb to the reads, yields one record per CDR3 protein. The table shows around 430,000 distinct CDR3 sequences, with more than 40% occurring only once. The sample here was cultured PBMCs, taken from culture after CMV antigen stimulation. The origin of the receptors is a human donor in good health (CMV status not recorded). Some clones in this sample may be carry-over from other donors' samples.

This clonotype occurred a few times. This rearrangement joins TRBV2 to TRBJ1-4; D is unresolved. V was pared by 3 bases and J by 8 bases, with 13 bases between. Germline CDR1 reads SNHLY; CDR2 reads FYNNEI. The CDR3 runs to 14 residues. CDR3 in amino acids: CASSETAWGEKLFF. In DNA form, the CDR3 reads TGTGCCAGCAGTGAGACGGCTTGGGGAGAAAAACTGTTTTTT.

This rearrangement joins TRBV7-2 to TRBJ1-3; D is unresolved. Trimming took 2 bases from V and 2 from J, leaving 10 bases between them. Germline V gives CDR1 SGHTA, CDR2 FQGNSA. The CDR3 contains 15 residues. The CDR3 nucleotides are TGTGCCAGCAGCTTACGGTGGATGGCTGGAAACACCATATATTTT. Translated: CASSLRWMAGNTIYF.

CDR3 coding DNA: TGTGCCAGCACTTCGGGGGGAAACGGCTACACCTTC. Its translation is CASTSGGNGYTF. This chain links TRBV7-2 with TRBJ1-2; the D gene is possibly TRBD1 (5 bases). The CDR3 contains 12 residues. Germline CDR1 reads SGHTA; CDR2 reads FQGNSA. V lost 7 bases and J 8 bases, leaving 14 bases between the germline ends.

This clonotype appeared a few times. V and J are TRBV20-1 and TRBJ1-4; no clear D gene. V lost 2 bases and J lost 2, with 9 bases in between. The CDR3 length is 14 residues. Germline assignment: CDR1 DFQATT and CDR2 SNEGSKA (reference sequence). This CDR3 is CSARKVATNEKLFF. The DNA for the CDR3 is TGCAGTGCTAGAAAGGTTGCCACTAATGAAAAACTGTTTTTT.

The CDR3 spells CASSAVSYGYTF. The CDR3 DNA reads as TGTGCCAGCAGTGCCGTGAGCTATGGCTACACCTTC. The chain links TRBV28 to TRBJ1-2; D gene uncertain. The V gene's germline CDR1 is MDHEN and CDR2 SYDVKM. Between the trimmed V and J ends, which lost 5 bases and 4 bases, there was a span of 8 bases. The CDR3 loop spans 12 amino acids.

This clonotype was detected only a few times. The chain employs TRBV12-5 and TRBJ2-1, with TRBD2 matching over 10 bases. V dropped 9 bases and J dropped 9; count of bases not matched to a gene: 11. This CDR3 region has 14 residues. Germline V gene lookup returns CDR1 LGHNT and CDR2 FRNRAP. The CDR3 region is CASNRAGGRGEQFF. In DNA, the CDR3 is TGTGCTAGCAACCGAGCGGGGGGGCGTGGTGAGCAGTTCTTC.

This chain connects TRBV7-2 to TRBJ2-1; D unresolved. V shed 2 bases and J shed 11 bases, with 10 bases lying between them. From germline, CDR1 is SGHTA and CDR2 FQGNSA. The CDR3 consists of 12 residues. CDR3 in DNA: TGTGCCAGCAGCTTATCACGCGAGAAGCAGTTCTTC. This codes for CASSLSREKQFF.

V gene TRBV6-2 or TRBV6-3 combines with J gene TRBJ2-5; TRBD2 agrees at 8 bases. CDR1 and CDR2 from the germline V gene are MNHEY and SVGEGT. The CDR3 is made up of 13 amino acids. J lost 5 bases, V lost 7 bases, and 6 bases had no gene match. In DNA, the CDR3 is TGTGCCAGCATCGGACTAGCTCGTGAGACCCAGTACTTC. Its protein product is CASIGLARETQYF.

The gene calls are TRBV7-6 and TRBJ2-1, with 15 bases aligning to TRBD2. The CDR3 is 23 amino acids. Germline V gene sequence: CDR1 SGHVS, CDR2 FNYEAQ. Trimming at V came to 6 bases and at J to 1 base, leaving 22 bases not matched to a gene. CDR3 in DNA: TGTGCCAGCAGTCGATCGTCTATACGGACGGGACTAGCGGGGGGTTGGTCCTACAATGAGCAGTTCTTC. Protein sequence: CASSRSSIRTGLAGGWSYNEQFF.

V gene TRBV5-4 combines with J gene TRBJ2-5, with 9 bases fitting TRBD2. The CDR3 extends over 15 amino acids. Germline V gene lookup returns CDR1 SGHNT and CDR2 YYREEE (reference sequence). Trimming took 1 base from V and 3 from J; bases not matched to a gene: 4. The chain's CDR3 is CASSLYASGEETQYF. In nucleotides, the CDR3 is TGTGCCAGCAGCTTGTATGCTAGCGGGGAAGAGACCCAGTACTTC.

This chain connects TRBV20-1 to TRBJ1-1; 7 bases agree with TRBD1. From germline, CDR1 is DFQATT and CDR2 SNEGSKA (reference sequence). This CDR3 is built from 14 residues. V was pared by 6 bases and J by 1 base, with 8 bases of the junction left unmatched. The CDR3 loop reads CSAETGEGNTEAFF. The CDR3 DNA reads TGCAGTGCAGAAACAGGGGAGGGGAACACTGAAGCTTTCTTT.

The chain recombines TRBV6-6 with TRBJ1-2; D ambiguous. This CDR3 spans 15 amino acids. Between the trimmed V and J ends, which lost 0 bases and 1 base, there was a span of 9 bases. Germline V CDR1 and CDR2: MNHNY, SVGAGI (reference sequence). The CDR3 DNA is TGTGCCAGCAGTTACTCGATTTACGGTAACTATGGCTACACCTTC. Translating it yields CASSYSIYGNYGYTF.

The rearrangement uses TRBV6-1 and TRBJ1-2; 10 bases line up with TRBD1. The germline V gene encodes CDR1 MNHNS and CDR2 SASEGT. The CDR3 is 15 amino acids. With V trimmed by 2 bases and J by 2 bases, 2 bases remained unmatched. CDR3 in amino acids: CASSEWTGGNYGYTF. The CDR3 bases are TGTGCCAGCAGTGAATGGACAGGGGGGAACTATGGCTACACCTTC.

The rearrangement joins TRBV4-1 to TRBJ1-2; D unclear. V lost 0 bases and J lost 6, with 14 bases in between. The CDR3 sequence is 15 residues long. The germline gives CDR1 MGHRA, CDR2 YSYEKL. CDR3 sequence reads: CASSQDRAQRNGYTF. The CDR3 bases are TGCGCCAGCAGCCAAGATAGGGCCCAGAGGAATGGCTACACCTTC.

Many counts were recorded for this clonotype. J is TRBJ2-7 and V is TRBV7-6; TRBD2 matches 8 bases. This CDR3 is built from 15 residues. The germline V gene encodes CDR1 SGHVS and CDR2 FNYEAQ. Trimming cost V 5 bases and J 6 bases; bases outside gene matches: 12. The DNA for the CDR3 is TGTGCCAGCAGCGGCGCCAGGGGACTAGGGAGCGAGCAGTACTTC. It encodes CASSGARGLGSEQYF.

This clonotype was counted once. The V and J genes are TRBV15 and TRBJ1-2; no definite D call. Germline V gives CDR1 LNHNV, CDR2 YYDKDF (reference sequence). The CDR3 totals 13 residues. V dropped 5 bases and J dropped 4 bases, with 11 bases sitting between them. The CDR3 region has the DNA TGTGCCACCAGCGGCGAAGGGAGCTATGGCTACACCTTC. It encodes CATSGEGSYGYTF.

This chain uses TRBV12-3 or TRBV12-4 with TRBJ2-2, with TRBD1 matching 8 bases. CDR3 length equals 16 residues. V dropped 6 bases and J dropped 4; count of bases not matched to a gene: 10. The CDR3 coding sequence is TGTGCCAGCAGACCGACAGGGGACGGTGGCACCGGGGAGCTGTTTTTT. Translating it yields CASRPTGDGGTGELFF.

The rearrangement joins TRBV27 to TRBJ2-2; 7 positions match TRBD2. Trimming took 4 bases from V and 8 from J; bases not matched to a gene: 13. The CDR3 covers 16 residues. Germline CDR1 is MNHEY and CDR2 is SMNVEV (reference sequence). CDR3 nucleotides: TGTGCCAGCAGTTCCTCCCTGACTAGCCTTTCTGGGGAGCTGTTTTTT. Amino acid sequence: CASSSSLTSLSGELFF.